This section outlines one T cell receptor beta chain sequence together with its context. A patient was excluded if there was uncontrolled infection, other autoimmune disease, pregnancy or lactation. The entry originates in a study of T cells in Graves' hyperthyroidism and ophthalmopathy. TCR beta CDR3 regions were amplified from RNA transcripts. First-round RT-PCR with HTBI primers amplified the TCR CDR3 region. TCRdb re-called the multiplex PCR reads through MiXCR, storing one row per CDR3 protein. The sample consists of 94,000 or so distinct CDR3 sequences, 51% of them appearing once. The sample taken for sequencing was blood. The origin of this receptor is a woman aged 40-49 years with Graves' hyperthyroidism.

The CDR3 region has the DNA TGTGCCAGCAGCGCGACAGGGACTAGCGGCTACGAGCAGTACTTC. Protein sequence: CASSATGTSGYEQYF. The chain links TRBV7-2 to TRBJ2-7; 11 nucleotides match TRBD2. This CDR3 is 15 amino acids long. Germline lookup yields CDR1 SGHTA and CDR2 FQGNSA. With 5 bases clipped from V and 3 bases from J, the junction kept 6 bases outside the gene matches. The complete variable domain, with remaining parts taken from reference TRBV7-2 and TRBJ2-7, reads GAGVSQSPSNKVTEKGKDVELRCDPISGHTALYWYRQSLGQGLEFLIYFQGNSAPDKSGLPSDRFSAERTGGSVSTLTIQRTQQEDSAVYLCASSATGTSGYEQYFGPGTRLTVT.